The 25 T cell receptor beta chains given below trace back to one sample, sequenced in a study of PD-1 blockade in classical Hodgkin lymphoma (TCRdb year 2020). The label giving this sample's time point can be read as: cycle 2 day 1 (C2D1) of nivolumab. Relapse after autologous stem cell transplantation had occurred in all trial patients, and cohorts A, B and C were distinguished by prior brentuximab vedotin exposure. The library was made by the immunoSEQ multiplex PCR assay. TCRdb holds this immuneACCESS table with in-frame rearrangements only. Some clones are missing; in checked studies, unresolved V genes explain under half, and the rest has no known cause. Within this sample are 66,000 or so clones, with over 55% of them counted one time only. The top ten clones comprise 7% to 10% of the sample. The material sequenced was peripheral blood mononuclear cells (PBMCs), taken before the second cycle of nivolumab. The source of these receptors is a human donor with classical Hodgkin lymphoma.

The rearrangement uses TRBV27 and TRBJ1-5; D gene uncertain. The germline V gene has CDR1 MNHEY and CDR2 SMNVEV (reference sequence). The CDR3 runs to 13 residues. V lost 2 bases, J lost 2 bases, and 4 bases lay in between. CDR3 bases: TGTGCCAGCAGTTTAGGGCGCAATCAGCCCCAGCATTTT. Translation: CASSLGRNQPQHF.

The chain has TRBV5-1 and TRBJ1-3; no firm D call. The CDR3 loop spans 14 amino acids. The germline CDR1 and CDR2 sequences are SGHRS and YFSETQ. Trimming left V 0 bases short and J 3 bases short, with 7 bases between. CDR3 loop: CASSLEGSGNTIYF. The CDR3 region has the DNA TGCGCCAGCAGCTTGGAAGGAAGTGGAAACACCATATATTTT.

The rearrangement joins TRBV6-5 to TRBJ2-5; TRBD1 is a possible D gene (5 bases). CDR1 is MNHEY, CDR2 SVGAGI, per germline. The CDR3 is 14 residues long. Deletions cut 7 bases from V and 5 bases from J, with 17 bases between. Written as DNA, the CDR3 is TGTGCCAGCACCCCTAAGCAGGGTATGGAGACCCAGTACTTC. Translating gives CASTPKQGMETQYF.

This clone appeared a few times. This chain uses TRBV5-5 with TRBJ2-5, with no clear D. Germline V gives CDR1 SGHKS, CDR2 YYEKEE (reference sequence). The CDR3 spans 12 residues. Trimming removed 4 bases from V and 4 bases from J, with 8 bases in between. This chain's CDR3 is CASSGLGETQYF. CDR3 in DNA: TGTGCCAGCAGCGGCCTCGGAGAGACCCAGTACTTC.

The J gene is TRBJ1-1, the V gene TRBV5-5; D not certain. Germline V gene lookup returns CDR1 SGHKS and CDR2 YYEKEE (reference sequence). The V and J ends lost 4 bases and 0 bases respectively, with 7 bases between them. The CDR3 consists of 13 residues. CDR3 bases: TGTGCCAGCAGCCTCCGCATGAACACTGAAGCTTTCTTT. Its translation: CASSLRMNTEAFF.

With regard to this clone: This may be a read error: a much more frequent sequence differs by one nucleotide. The chain has TRBV4-1 and TRBJ1-2, with 8 bases lining up with TRBD1. Germline V lookup: CDR1 MGHRA, CDR2 YSYEKL. This CDR3 spans 14 amino acids. Unmatched junction bases numbered 1, after V lost 4 bases and J lost 0 bases. The DNA for the CDR3 is TGCGCCAGCAGCCCGGACAGGGCTAACTATGGCTACACCTTC. It yields the protein CASSPDRANYGYTF.

V and J are TRBV19 and TRBJ1-4; TRBD1 matches 8 bases. From germline, CDR1 is LNHDA and CDR2 SQIVND (reference sequence). The CDR3 has 17 residues. V trimming: 4 bases; J trimming: 0 bases; junction bases outside the gene matches: 7. The CDR3 reads CASSNPGQDTTNEKLFF. The CDR3 coding sequence is TGTGCCAGTAGTAATCCGGGACAGGATACAACTAATGAAAAACTGTTTTTT.

This sequence joins TRBV9 and TRBJ2-6, with D unclear. V was shortened by 5 bases and J by 5 bases, with 20 bases between the two germline ends. CDR3 length equals 17 residues. CDR1 and CDR2 from the germline V gene are SGDLS and YYNGEE. The CDR3 here is CASRDRYSNSRANVLTF. The CDR3 DNA follows: TGTGCCAGCAGGGATAGGTACTCAAACAGTCGGGCCAACGTCCTGACTTTC.

The chain joins TRBV25-1 to TRBJ1-1, with D possibly TRBD1 on 5 matching bases. CDR1 is MGHDK and CDR2 is SYGVNS in the germline V gene. CDR3 length equals 15 residues. V lost 1 base, J lost 1 base, and 10 bases lay in between. The CDR3 is CASSELVGGNTEAFF. The DNA of the CDR3 is TGTGCCAGCAGTGAATTAGTGGGGGGGAACACTGAAGCTTTCTTT.

The rearrangement joins TRBV7-3 to TRBJ1-1; 8 bases align to TRBD1. Germline CDR1 and CDR2: SGHTA and FQGTGA. V was pared by 5 bases and J by 5 bases, with 13 bases of the junction left unmatched. The CDR3 extends over 16 amino acids. Here the CDR3 DNA reads TGTGCCAGCAGCCACGAGGGGCAGGGGGCTCGAACTGAAGCTTTCTTT. Amino acids: CASSHEGQGARTEAFF.

This sequence joins TRBV5-1 and TRBJ2-7; possibly TRBD1 or TRBD2 for D (5 bases each). The CDR3 length is 14 residues. CDR1 is SGHRS, CDR2 YFSETQ, per germline. Trimming removed 1 base at V and 7 bases at J, with 15 bases between. The CDR3 bases are TGCGCCAGCAGCTTGATGGGGGATCGAGGGGAGCAGTACTTC. This codes for CASSLMGDRGEQYF.

This chain joins TRBV6-1 and TRBJ2-3; D gene unclear. The CDR3 contains 12 residues. V was pared by 2 bases and J by 5 bases, with 5 bases between. CDR1 is MNHNS and CDR2 is SASEGT in the germline V gene. This CDR3 is CASSEIGDTQYF. For the CDR3, the DNA is TGTGCCAGCAGTGAAATAGGAGATACGCAGTATTTT.

This chain links TRBV9 with TRBJ1-1; D is unclear. This CDR3 has 13 amino acids. V was cut by 4 bases and J by 5 bases, with 12 bases left in between. CDR1 SGDLS and CDR2 YYNGEE come from the germline V gene. The CDR3 sequence: CASSTPGYTEAFF. CDR3 DNA sequence: TGTGCCAGCAGCACCCCGGGATATACTGAAGCTTTCTTT.

CDR3 region: CASSWRGNTEAFF. CDR3 bases: TGTGCCAGCAGTTGGCGTGGGAACACTGAAGCTTTCTTT. The rearrangement links TRBV27 to TRBJ1-1; no clear D. The CDR3 covers 13 residues. Trimming removed 4 bases at V and 1 base at J, with 7 bases between. Germline V gene sequence: CDR1 MNHEY, CDR2 SMNVEV (reference sequence).

There are many counts of this clone. J is TRBJ1-5 and V is TRBV6-1; weak D call: TRBD1 (5 bases). CDR1 and CDR2 (germline): MNHNS, SASEGT. Trimming left V 4 bases short and J 0 bases short, with 10 bases between. This CDR3 spans 15 amino acids. The CDR3 reads CASSGGAVSNQPQHF. The CDR3 DNA reads as TGTGCCAGCAGTGGAGGGGCCGTTAGCAATCAGCCCCAGCATTTT.

CDR3 nucleotide sequence: TGCGCCAGCAGCTTGGGGACAGGGGACTTTGTTGGCCATGAGCAGTTCTTC. Translation: CASSLGTGDFVGHEQFF. This chain connects TRBV5-1 to TRBJ2-1; 9 nucleotides line up with TRBD1. This CDR3 spans 17 amino acids. Germline-derived CDR1 and CDR2 are SGHRS and YFSETQ. V trimming: 0 bases; J trimming: 8 bases; junction bases outside the gene matches: 12.

This clone was seen only once. The chain combines TRBV28 with TRBJ2-5, with TRBD2 matching 8 bases. The ends lost 4 bases at V and 7 bases at J; junction bases unmatched: 14. The CDR3 sequence is 16 residues long. Germline V gene data show CDR1 as MDHEN and CDR2 as SYDVKM. The CDR3 DNA sequence: TGTGCCAGCAGTTCCCTCGGGACTAGGGACATAGGGACCCAGTACTTC. Translation gives CASSSLGTRDIGTQYF.

In its sample, this clone was seen a few times. The gene calls are TRBV5-8 and TRBJ2-5, with TRBD2 identical over 7 bases. The J segment lost 1 base and the V segment lost 5 bases, leaving 8 bases of the junction unmatched. This CDR3 has 15 residues. Germline V gene sequence: CDR1 SGHTS, CDR2 YDEGEE. The CDR3 DNA reads as TGTGCCAGCAGATGGGGGGGAAAGGGCCAAGAGACCCAGTACTTC. Its protein product is CASRWGGKGQETQYF.

V is TRBV5-1 and J is TRBJ2-3; 8 bases agree with TRBD2. The V segment lost 2 bases and the J segment 0 bases; nucleotides outside the gene matches: 14. The CDR3 totals 19 residues. Germline V gene lookup returns CDR1 SGHRS and CDR2 YFSETQ. The CDR3 coding sequence is TGCGCCAGCAGCTTTTGGCGGGGATTAGCGGGGACTAGCACAGATACGCAGTATTTT. Translating it yields CASSFWRGLAGTSTDTQYF.

This clone was observed a few times. This chain links TRBV7-9 with TRBJ2-5; a possible D gene is TRBD1 (6 bases). CDR3 length: 17 amino acids. Trimming cost V 5 bases and J 0 bases, with 19 bases left between them. The germline V gene encodes CDR1 SEHNR and CDR2 FQNEAQ (reference sequence). The CDR3 loop reads CASSPRGTGTHQETQYF. Written as DNA, the CDR3 is TGTGCCAGCAGCCCACGAGGGACCGGGACACACCAAGAGACCCAGTACTTC.

The chain couples TRBV30 to TRBJ1-1; D remains unclear. This CDR3 region has 13 residues. Germline V lookup: CDR1 GTSNPN, CDR2 SVGIG (reference sequence). The V end lost 0 bases, the J end lost 3 bases, and 8 bases lay between the germline ends. The DNA for the CDR3 is TGTGCCTGGAGTGTAGACGCGGACACTGAAGCTTTCTTT. Translating gives CAWSVDADTEAFF.

The V and J genes are TRBV7-3 and TRBJ2-2; 8 bases agree with TRBD1. With 3 bases clipped from V and 1 base from J, the junction kept 4 bases outside the gene matches. CDR3 length equals 16 residues. CDR1 and CDR2 (germline): SGHTA, FQGTGA. The CDR3 nucleotides read TGTGCCAGCAGCTTTCACGGGACAGGGAACACCGGGGAGCTGTTTTTT. It encodes CASSFHGTGNTGELFF.

The rearrangement joins TRBV4-1 to TRBJ2-7; tentatively, D is TRBD2 (6 bases). The V gene's germline CDR1 is MGHRA and CDR2 YSYEKL. Between the trimmed V and J ends, which lost 1 base and 1 base, there was a span of 8 bases. The CDR3 has 14 residues. CDR3 nucleotide sequence: TGCGCCAGCAGCCAAGGGGGACTGTCCTACGAGCAGTACTTC. Its translation is CASSQGGLSYEQYF.

The V call is TRBV2, the J call TRBJ1-2; TRBD1 aligns across 7 bases. The V gene end was trimmed by 6 bases and the J gene end by 3 bases; junction bases not matched to a gene: 10. From germline, CDR1 is SNHLY and CDR2 FYNNEI. The CDR3 extends over 15 amino acids. CDR3 bases: TGTGCCAGCAGAATGGAGGGGGCGAATCACTATGGCTACACCTTC. It codes for CASRMEGANHYGYTF.

The sample holds a few counts of this clone. The chain uses TRBV29-1 and TRBJ1-2, with D perhaps TRBD1 (5 bases). The CDR3 is 14 amino acids. The V end lost 8 bases, the J end lost 5 bases, and 21 bases lay between the germline ends. Germline V gene sequence: CDR1 SQVTM, CDR2 ANQGSEA. CDR3 residues: CSPEGLSTGYGYTF. The CDR3 DNA sequence: TGCAGCCCCGAGGGGCTTTCAACTGGGTATGGCTACACCTTC.